The 3 T cell receptor beta chains given below trace back to one sample, sequenced in a study of technical replicates of blood from several donors. The protocol was immunoSEQ multiplex PCR, while the TCRdb copy is restricted to in-frame clones and leaves out a portion. The repertoire holds about 70,000 clones, with almost 98% as singletons. The sample was T cells isolated from PBMCs. Source of these receptors: a human donor in good health.

The chain carries TRBV4-1 and TRBJ2-5; D is unresolved. The CDR3 runs 13 residues. Germline lookup yields CDR1 MGHRA and CDR2 YSYEKL. Trimming cost V 0 bases and J 5 bases, with 7 bases left between them. The CDR3 nucleotides read TGCGCCAGCAGCCAAGATCCCGGGGAGACCCAGTACTTC. Translating it yields CASSQDPGETQYF.

This chain connects TRBV18 to TRBJ2-7; TRBD2 is a possible D gene (7 bases). This CDR3 has 14 residues. The germline V and J ends were trimmed by 3 bases and 4 bases, with 13 bases remaining between them. Germline CDR1 is KGHSH and CDR2 is LQKENI. The CDR3 sequence: CASSPVGGAYEQYF. As DNA, the CDR3 is TGTGCCAGCTCACCCGTGGGGGGGGCATACGAGCAGTACTTC.

The CDR3 reads CASSQVRETQYF. The CDR3 DNA follows: TGCGCCAGCAGCCAAGTTCGTGAGACCCAGTACTTC. The chain is built from TRBV4-1 and TRBJ2-5; D uncertain. The CDR3 loop spans 12 amino acids. CDR1 and CDR2 (germline): MGHRA, YSYEKL. V gave up 1 base and J gave up 5 bases, with 5 bases separating them.